This note documents a single T cell receptor (beta chain) sequence. Its antigen is as yet unknown. These data originate in a study of T cell responses to AZD1222 COVID-19 vaccine. Findings and caveats of the study: Close to half of spike-specific TCRs reportedly recognize unmutated variant regions. Regions 160-218 and 743-854 dominated among vaccine-associated CD4 TCRs spanning spike. In a largely white British group with more females than males, clonal diversity was possibly underestimated.

V lost 0 bases, J lost 0 bases, and 4 bases stayed unmatched. CDR1 is SGHRS and CDR2 is YFSETQ in the germline V gene. This CDR3 is 18 amino acids long. The assay was immunoSEQ multiplex PCR, and TCRdb's table has in-frame clones only and misses some. The data contain some 120,000 clones, 85% to 95% of them singletons. The J gene is TRBJ1-6, the V gene TRBV5-1; 9 bases map to TRBD1. Sequenced material: peripheral blood, taken 28 days after the second AZD1222 dose. The TCR originated in an adult who received the AZD1222 COVID-19 vaccine. The CDR3 DNA follows: TGCGCCAGCAGCTTGGAGACAGGGGGGAGCTCCTATAATTCACCCCTCCACTTT. Translating gives CASSLETGGSSYNSPLHF.